The 31 T cell receptor beta chains in this list originate from one sample, sequenced in a study of human T cells and chemical hapten exposure. TCRdb re-called the RACE reads with MiXCR, one entry per CDR3 protein. The table includes roughly 81,000 distinct CDR3 sequences, 7.5% to 9.5% detected once. Time point indicated: pre-sensitization, week 0. Stated treatment: therapeutic diphenylcyclopropenone sensitization with weekly scalp DPC. The material was whole blood, obtained in connection with sensitization to the hapten diphenylcyclopropenone (DPC). The receptors originated from a man in his forties or fifties with alopecia areata. Some clones in this sample may be carry-over from other donors' samples.

This clonotype was picked up many times. The V call is TRBV20-1, the J call TRBJ2-3; 7 bases align to TRBD2. The germline CDR1 and CDR2 sequences are DFQATT and SNEGSKA (reference sequence). The CDR3 length is 13 residues. With 7 bases clipped from V and 4 bases from J, the junction kept 8 bases outside the gene matches. The DNA of the CDR3 is TGCAGTGGAGGCCGGGAGGAGGCAGATACGCAGTATTTT. It is translated as CSGGREEADTQYF.

This chain joins TRBV4-1 and TRBJ2-1; weak D call: TRBD2 (6 bases). The CDR3 covers 16 residues. Germline V gene data show CDR1 as MGHRA and CDR2 as YSYEKL. Deletions cut 0 bases from V and 0 bases from J, with 9 bases between. The CDR3 DNA reads as TGCGCCAGCAGCCAAGACGGGGGAAGCTCCTACAATGAGCAGTTCTTC. Residues: CASSQDGGSSYNEQFF.

The rearrangement joins TRBV30 to TRBJ2-5, with TRBD2 matching over 7 bases. This CDR3 region has 12 residues. J was trimmed by 5 bases and V by 2 bases; bases with no gene match: 2. Germline CDR1 GTSNPN, CDR2 SVGIG (reference sequence). The CDR3 nucleotides are TGTGCCTGGAGTTGGGGAGGGGAGACCCAGTACTTC. Translated, it gives CAWSWGGETQYF.

This clonotype was seen a few times. The chain recombines TRBV12-3 or TRBV12-4 with TRBJ2-1; no clear D gene. V dropped 1 base and J dropped 8 bases, with 6 bases sitting between them. The CDR3 spans 12 residues. CDR3 in amino acids: CASSLVGDEQFF. Written as DNA, the CDR3 is TGTGCCAGCAGTTTAGTCGGAGATGAGCAGTTCTTC.

This clonotype was seen ten or more times. The CDR3 sequence: CSANTLPNTYEQYV. As DNA, the CDR3 is TGCAGCGCCAACACCCTACCAAATACCTACGAGCAGTACGTC. The chain recombines TRBV29-1 with TRBJ2-7; the D is unclear. Germline V gives CDR1 SQVTM, CDR2 ANQGSEA. CDR3 length: 14 amino acids. The V end lost 7 bases, the J end lost 2 bases, and 18 bases lay between the germline ends.

The chain is built from TRBV29-1 and TRBJ1-1, with D hard to call. V lost 4 bases and J lost 4, with 7 bases in between. CDR3 length: 11 residues. Per the germline V gene, CDR1 is SQVTM and CDR2 is ANQGSEA. This CDR3 is CSVVFSTEAFF. The CDR3 bases are TGCAGCGTTGTATTCAGCACTGAAGCTTTCTTT. The whole variable domain, remainder taken from reference TRBV29-1 and TRBJ1-1, is SAVISQKPSRDICQRGTSLTIQCQVDSQVTMMFWYRQQPGQSLTLIATANQGSEATYESGFVIDKFPISRPNLTFSTLTVSNMSPEDSSIYLCSVVFSTEAFFGQGTRLTVV.

The sample holds a few counts of this clonotype. The chain recombines TRBV20-1 with TRBJ1-1; 10 bases fit TRBD1. Germline assignment: CDR1 DFQATT and CDR2 SNEGSKA (reference sequence). V lost 5 bases, J lost 5 bases, and 11 bases stayed unmatched. CDR3 length: 15 amino acids. In DNA form, the CDR3 reads TGCAGTGCTCCCCGACAGGGGGCTTCAAGGACTGAAGCTTTCTTT. Its protein is CSAPRQGASRTEAFF.

This clonotype was recorded at least ten times. J is TRBJ1-6 and V is TRBV7-9; a weak D match, TRBD1 (5 bases). Trimming pared 0 bases from V and 7 bases from J, leaving 7 bases between. The CDR3 runs 14 residues. CDR1 and CDR2 from the germline V gene are SEHNR and FQNEAQ (reference sequence). CDR3 protein: CASSLASGNSPLHF. CDR3 bases: TGTGCCAGCAGCTTAGCTTCAGGGAATTCACCCCTCCACTTT.

This clonotype appeared many times. Here the CDR3 DNA reads TGTGCCAGCAGCTCCATGGGTGAGCAGTTCTTC. Amino acid sequence: CASSSMGEQFF. This chain connects TRBV7-2 to TRBJ2-1; D remains unclear. V was cut by 4 bases and J by 9 bases, with 7 bases left in between. CDR1 and CDR2 from the germline V gene are SGHTA and FQGNSA. The CDR3 length is 11 residues.

This chain joins TRBV6-2 or TRBV6-3 and TRBJ2-7; D gene ambiguous. The CDR3 spans 13 residues. The germline gives CDR1 MNHEY, CDR2 SVGEGT. V dropped 5 bases and J dropped 2 bases, with 10 bases sitting between them. CDR3 sequence: CASSHPPTYEQYV. CDR3 bases: TGTGCCAGCAGTCACCCCCCAACCTACGAGCAGTACGTC.

This clonotype is classed as medium-sized. The CDR3 here is CASSLGGGLYEQYF. The CDR3 coding sequence is TGTGCCAGCAGCTTAGGAGGGGGATTATACGAGCAGTACTTC. This chain connects TRBV7-2 to TRBJ2-7, with D maybe TRBD1 (6 bases). The CDR3 length is 14 residues. Trimming cost V 1 base and J 4 bases, with 11 bases left between them. Germline-derived CDR1 and CDR2 are SGHTA and FQGNSA.

This clonotype appeared many times. This chain links TRBV20-1 with TRBJ1-3, with unresolved D. Trimming shortened V by 1 base and J by 0 bases, and 7 bases separated the two germline ends. Looked up from germline, CDR1 is DFQATT and CDR2 is SNEGSKA (reference sequence). There are 14 residues in the CDR3. The CDR3 loop is CSARVRYSGNTIYF. The CDR3 bases are TGCAGTGCTAGAGTCAGGTACTCTGGAAACACCATATATTTT.

This chain links TRBV19 with TRBJ2-6; D not certain. CDR3 length equals 16 residues. V gave up 7 bases and J gave up 0 bases, with 13 bases separating them. Germline V gene lookup returns CDR1 LNHDA and CDR2 SQIVND (reference sequence). CDR3 loop: CASINSSISGANVLTF. The CDR3 DNA follows: TGTGCCAGTATAAACAGCTCCATCTCTGGGGCCAACGTCCTGACTTTC.

This clonotype was seen at least ten times. The chain carries TRBV10-2 and TRBJ2-3; 13 nucleotides line up with TRBD2. The V and J ends lost 5 bases and 0 bases, in that order; junction bases with no gene match: 8. The V gene's germline CDR1 is WSHSY and CDR2 SAAADI. The CDR3 is 18 residues long. CDR3 residues: CASSRSTSGRASTDTQYF. In nucleotides, the CDR3 is TGCGCCAGCAGTCGGTCTACTAGCGGGAGGGCTAGCACAGATACGCAGTATTTT.

The chain employs TRBV12-3 or TRBV12-4 and TRBJ1-6; 9 bases are a match to TRBD1. This CDR3 has 15 amino acids. Germline trimming cut 5 bases from V and 10 bases from J; bases unmatched to any gene: 9. The CDR3 region has the DNA TGTGCCAGCAGTCCTCGGACAGGGGTAGGATCACCCCTCCACTTT. It specifies CASSPRTGVGSPLHF.

V and J are TRBV2 and TRBJ2-1; the D gene could be TRBD1 or TRBD2 (5 bases each). This CDR3 has 12 amino acids. The V end was cut by 6 bases, the J end by 12 bases, with 15 bases between. Per germline, CDR1 SNHLY and CDR2 FYNNEI. CDR3 DNA: TGTGCCAGCAGCGGGGCTTACCTCCGGCAGTTCTTC. Its translation is CASSGAYLRQFF. The variable domain in full, with the rest retrieved from reference TRBV2 and TRBJ2-1, is EPEVTQTPSHQVTQMGQEVILRCVPISNHLYFYWYRQILGQKVEFLVSFYNNEISEKSEIFDDQFSVERPDGSNFTLKIRSTKLEDSAMYFCASSGAYLRQFFGPGTRLTVL.

The genes are TRBV2 and TRBJ2-3; D remains ambiguous. V lost 4 bases and J lost 6, with 5 bases in between. Germline V CDR1 and CDR2: SNHLY, FYNNEI. The CDR3 runs 11 residues. The CDR3 sequence is CASSGADTQYF. The CDR3 bases are TGTGCCAGCAGTGGCGCGGATACGCAGTATTTT.

V is TRBV6-2 or TRBV6-3 and J is TRBJ2-2; the D is unclear. Germline V gene lookup returns CDR1 MNHEY and CDR2 SVGEGT. With 6 bases removed from V and 6 bases from J, the gap between germline ends came to 11 bases. This CDR3 region has 13 residues. DNA for the CDR3: TGTGCCAGCAGCAATGGACGAGCCGGGGAGCTGTTTTTT. Protein product: CASSNGRAGELFF.

The chain couples TRBV6-6 to TRBJ2-1; D unclear. Germline assignment: CDR1 MNHNY and CDR2 SVGAGI (reference sequence). CDR3 length equals 14 residues. V was cut by 3 bases and J by 4 bases, with 10 bases left in between. The CDR3 DNA reads TGTGCCAGCAGTTATTTGGCAAATTACAATGAGCAGTTCTTC. Translating gives CASSYLANYNEQFF.

This clonotype was seen more than once but under ten times. This chain connects TRBV2 to TRBJ2-3, with 8 bases that match TRBD2. The CDR3 extends over 12 amino acids. CDR1 is SNHLY and CDR2 is FYNNEI in the germline V gene. Losses at the gene ends were 8 bases for V and 4 bases for J; bases not matched to a gene: 2. CDR3 sequence: CASAGGPDTQYF. The CDR3 nucleotides are TGTGCCAGCGCGGGAGGCCCAGATACGCAGTATTTT. Full variable domain (outside the CDR3, taken from reference TRBV2 and TRBJ2-3): EPEVTQTPSHQVTQMGQEVILRCVPISNHLYFYWYRQILGQKVEFLVSFYNNEISEKSEIFDDQFSVERPDGSNFTLKIRSTKLEDSAMYFCASAGGPDTQYFGPGTRLTVL.

The chain uses TRBV5-1 and TRBJ2-5, with TRBD1 identical over 8 bases. Germline V CDR1 and CDR2: SGHRS, YFSETQ. The CDR3 is made up of 15 amino acids. Trimming removed 5 bases from V and 1 base from J; junction bases left unmatched: 7. CDR3 amino acids: CASRPRTGPQETQYF. The CDR3 DNA follows: TGCGCCAGCAGGCCGAGGACAGGGCCCCAAGAGACCCAGTACTTC. The whole variable domain, filled in from reference TRBV5-1 and TRBJ2-5, reads KAGVTQTPRYLIKTRGQQVTLSCSPISGHRSVSWYQQTPGQGLQFLFEYFSETQRNKGNFPGRFSGRQFSNSRSEMNVSTLELGDSALYLCASRPRTGPQETQYFGPGTRLLVL.

This clonotype was observed at least ten times. V is TRBV5-8 and J is TRBJ1-1; D uncertain. V was clipped by 2 bases and J by 4 bases, with 12 bases between them. This CDR3 contains 14 residues. In germline, CDR1 is SGHTS, CDR2 YDEGEE. This CDR3 reads CASSFLTVSTEAFF. The CDR3 DNA follows: TGTGCCAGCAGCTTCCTTACAGTTAGCACTGAAGCTTTCTTT.

This clonotype was seen a handful of times. This chain connects TRBV5-1 to TRBJ2-5; no definite D call. CDR3 length: 13 amino acids. Deletions cut 3 bases from V and 2 bases from J, with 8 bases between. Germline CDR1 reads SGHRS; CDR2 reads YFSETQ. The CDR3 DNA reads as TGCGCCAGCAGCTCCGGTTTGCAAGAGACCCAGTACTTC. Protein sequence: CASSSGLQETQYF.

This clonotype was found many times. This sequence joins TRBV9 and TRBJ2-2; 11 nucleotides line up with TRBD1. Germline CDR1 is SGDLS and CDR2 is YYNGEE. The V gene end was trimmed by 5 bases and the J gene end by 5 bases; junction bases not matched to a gene: 2. This CDR3 has 14 amino acids. CDR3: CASRGQGATGELFF. DNA for the CDR3: TGTGCCAGCAGAGGACAGGGGGCTACCGGGGAGCTGTTTTTT. The whole variable domain, remainder taken from reference TRBV9 and TRBJ2-2, is DSGVTQTPKHLITATGQRVTLRCSPRSGDLSVYWYQQSLDQGLQFLIQYYNGEERAKGNILERFSAQQFPDLHSELNLSSLELGDSALYFCASRGQGATGELFFGEGSRLTVL.

This clonotype was counted ten times or more. This chain uses TRBV6-2 or TRBV6-3 with TRBJ2-4; either TRBD1 or TRBD2 may supply D (5 bases each). Per germline, CDR1 MNHEY and CDR2 SVGEGT. The V end lost 0 bases, the J end lost 13 bases, and 10 bases lay between the germline ends. This CDR3 has 12 residues. The CDR3 loop is CASSYSSGPQYF. The CDR3 DNA follows: TGTGCCAGCAGTTACTCGTCGGGGCCCCAGTACTTC.

The chain recombines TRBV11-3 with TRBJ2-1; D is unresolved. CDR3 length: 13 residues. Germline CDR1 reads SGHNT; CDR2 reads YENEEA. Trimming took 4 bases from V and 10 from J, leaving 14 bases between them. CDR3: CASSSSSIGEQFF. CDR3 nucleotide sequence: TGTGCCAGCAGCTCGTCCTCTATAGGGGAGCAGTTCTTC. Complete variable domain (other parts from reference TRBV11-3 and TRBJ2-1): EAGVVQSPRYKIIEKKQPVAFWCNPISGHNTLYWYLQNLGQGPELLIRYENEEAVDDSQLPKDRFSAERLKGVDSTLKIQPAELGDSAVYLCASSSSSIGEQFFGPGTRLTVL.

This clonotype has ten or more counts. J is TRBJ2-1 and V is TRBV9; 11 nucleotides align to TRBD1. V shed 4 bases and J 8 bases; nucleotides not matched to a gene: 11. Germline CDR1 is SGDLS and CDR2 is YYNGEE. CDR3 length equals 16 residues. The CDR3 region is CASSKTGTGGDDEQFF. The CDR3 region has the DNA TGTGCCAGCAGCAAAACGGGGACAGGGGGTGACGATGAGCAGTTCTTC.

At least ten counts were recorded for this clonotype. The chain is built from TRBV7-8 and TRBJ2-7, with 8 nucleotides matching TRBD2. CDR1 is SGHVS, CDR2 FQNEAQ, per germline. The J segment lost 3 bases and the V segment lost 3 bases, leaving 10 bases of the junction unmatched. CDR3 length: 16 amino acids. CDR3 region: CASSLTPGLGLYEQYF. For the CDR3, the DNA is TGTGCCAGCAGCTTGACCCCGGGACTAGGCCTCTACGAGCAGTACTTC. The variable domain in full, with the rest retrieved from reference TRBV7-8 and TRBJ2-7, is GAGVSQSPRYKVAKRGQDVALRCDPISGHVSLFWYQQALGQGPEFLTYFQNEAQLDKSGLPSDRFFAERPEGSVSTLKIQRTQQEDSAVYLCASSLTPGLGLYEQYFGPGTRLTVT.

The sample holds many counts of this clonotype. V usage is TRBV12-3 or TRBV12-4 and J usage is TRBJ1-5; 8 bases map to TRBD1. Trimming removed 6 bases from V and 3 bases from J; junction bases left unmatched: 7. The CDR3 runs 15 residues. The CDR3: CASSPRGLVNQPQHF. As DNA, the CDR3 is TGTGCCAGCAGCCCCAGGGGGCTGGTCAATCAGCCCCAGCATTTT.

This rearrangement joins TRBV5-1 to TRBJ1-4, with unresolved D. CDR3 size: 14 residues. Germline lookup yields CDR1 SGHRS and CDR2 YFSETQ. V was cut by 1 base and J by 5 bases, with 9 bases left in between. This chain's CDR3 is CASSLMHLNEKLFF. The CDR3 DNA reads as TGCGCCAGCAGCTTGATGCATCTGAATGAAAAACTGTTTTTT.

In its sample, this clonotype was seen many times. The V and J genes are TRBV28 and TRBJ2-6, with a tentative D call TRBD1 (6 bases). Germline CDR1 is MDHEN and CDR2 is SYDVKM. This CDR3 region has 16 residues. The V end was cut by 10 bases, the J end by 4 bases, with 20 bases between. The CDR3 here is CATTGQGPLGANVLTF. DNA for the CDR3: TGTGCCACCACAGGGCAGGGCCCGCTCGGGGCCAACGTCCTGACTTTC.